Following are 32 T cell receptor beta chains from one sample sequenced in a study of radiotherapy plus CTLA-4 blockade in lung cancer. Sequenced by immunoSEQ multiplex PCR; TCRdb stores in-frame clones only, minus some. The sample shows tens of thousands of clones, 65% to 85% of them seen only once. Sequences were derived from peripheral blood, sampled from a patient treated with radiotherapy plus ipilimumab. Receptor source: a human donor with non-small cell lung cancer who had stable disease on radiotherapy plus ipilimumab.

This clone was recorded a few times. The CDR3 loop reads CASSISSGELFF. In DNA form, the CDR3 reads TGTGCCAGTAGTATAAGTTCCGGGGAGCTGTTTTTT. The chain couples TRBV19 to TRBJ2-2; D gene unclear. Trimming removed 2 bases from V and 6 bases from J, with 4 bases in between. Germline lookup yields CDR1 LNHDA and CDR2 SQIVND (reference sequence). This CDR3 is 12 amino acids long.

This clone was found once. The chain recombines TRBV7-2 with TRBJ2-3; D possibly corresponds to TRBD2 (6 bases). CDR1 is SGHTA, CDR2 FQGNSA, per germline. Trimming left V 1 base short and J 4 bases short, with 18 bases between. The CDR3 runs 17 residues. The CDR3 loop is CASSLVNPWRESDTQYF. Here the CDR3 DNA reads TGTGCCAGCAGCTTAGTCAATCCCTGGCGGGAATCAGATACGCAGTATTTT.

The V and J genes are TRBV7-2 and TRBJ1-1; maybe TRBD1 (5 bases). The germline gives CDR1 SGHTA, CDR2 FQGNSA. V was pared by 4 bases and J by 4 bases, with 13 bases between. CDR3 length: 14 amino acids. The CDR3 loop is CASSSAAGGTEAFF. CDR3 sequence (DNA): TGTGCCAGCAGCTCCGCGGCGGGGGGCACTGAAGCTTTCTTT. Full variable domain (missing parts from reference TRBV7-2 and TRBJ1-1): GAGVSQSPSNKVTEKGKDVELRCDPISGHTALYWYRQSLGQGLEFLIYFQGNSAPDKSGLPSDRFSAERTGGSVSTLTIQRTQQEDSAVYLCASSSAAGGTEAFFGQGTRLTVV.

This chain's CDR3 is CASSSDRLGSAYEQYF. CDR3 DNA: TGTGCCAGCAGCTCGGACCGACTAGGTTCTGCCTACGAGCAGTACTTC. The chain recombines TRBV7-8 with TRBJ2-7; TRBD2 might be the D (6 bases). CDR3 length equals 16 residues. Germline V gene data show CDR1 as SGHVS and CDR2 as FQNEAQ. The ends were cut back, 4 bases at V and 2 bases at J, with 18 bases in the middle.

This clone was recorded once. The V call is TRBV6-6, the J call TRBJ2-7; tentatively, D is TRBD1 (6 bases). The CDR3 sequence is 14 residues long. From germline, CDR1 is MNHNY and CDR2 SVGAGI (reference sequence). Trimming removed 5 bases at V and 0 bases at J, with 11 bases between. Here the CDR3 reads CASSDTGSSYEQYF. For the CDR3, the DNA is TGTGCCAGCAGTGATACAGGGAGCTCCTACGAGCAGTACTTC.

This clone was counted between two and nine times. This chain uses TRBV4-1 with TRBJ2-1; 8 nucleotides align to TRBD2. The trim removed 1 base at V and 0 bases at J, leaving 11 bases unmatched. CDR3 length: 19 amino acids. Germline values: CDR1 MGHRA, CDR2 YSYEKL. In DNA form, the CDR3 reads TGCGCCAGCAGCCAAGGCCCCCTTGGCGGGAGGTCCTCCTACAATGAGCAGTTCTTC. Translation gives CASSQGPLGGRSSYNEQFF.

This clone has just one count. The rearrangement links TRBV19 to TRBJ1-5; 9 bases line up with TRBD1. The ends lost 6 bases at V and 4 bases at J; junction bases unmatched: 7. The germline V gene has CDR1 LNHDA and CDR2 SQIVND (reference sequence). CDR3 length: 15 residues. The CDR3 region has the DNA TGTGCCAGTAGATGGGGACAGGGAGCTAATCAGCCCCAGCATTTT. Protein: CASRWGQGANQPQHF.

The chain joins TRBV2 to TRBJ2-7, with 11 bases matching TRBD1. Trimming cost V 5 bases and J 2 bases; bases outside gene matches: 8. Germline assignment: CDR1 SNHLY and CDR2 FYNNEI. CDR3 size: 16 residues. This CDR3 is CASSRSPGQGAYEQYF. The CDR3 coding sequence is TGTGCCAGCAGTCGATCCCCGGGACAGGGGGCCTACGAGCAGTACTTC.

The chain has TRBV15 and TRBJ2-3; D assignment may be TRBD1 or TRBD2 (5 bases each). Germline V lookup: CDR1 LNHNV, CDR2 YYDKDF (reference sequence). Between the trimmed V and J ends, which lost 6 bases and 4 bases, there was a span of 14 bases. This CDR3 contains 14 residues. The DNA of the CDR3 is TGTGCCACCAGTGGGTCTCGGGGACCAGATACGCAGTATTTT. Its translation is CATSGSRGPDTQYF.

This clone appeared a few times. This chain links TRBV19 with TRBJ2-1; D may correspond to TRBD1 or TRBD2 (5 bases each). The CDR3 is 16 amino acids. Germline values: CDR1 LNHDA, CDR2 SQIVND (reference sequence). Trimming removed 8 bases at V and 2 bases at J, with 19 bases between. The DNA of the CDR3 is TGTGCCAGTGGGACGGGCCAATCACCTACCTACAATGAGCAGTTCTTC. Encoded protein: CASGTGQSPTYNEQFF. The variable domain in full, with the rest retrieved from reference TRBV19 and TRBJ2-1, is DGGITQSPKYLFRKEGQNVTLSCEQNLNHDAMYWYRQDPGQGLRLIYYSQIVNDFQKGDIAEGYSVSREKKESFPLTVTSAQKNPTAFYLCASGTGQSPTYNEQFFGPGTRLTVL.

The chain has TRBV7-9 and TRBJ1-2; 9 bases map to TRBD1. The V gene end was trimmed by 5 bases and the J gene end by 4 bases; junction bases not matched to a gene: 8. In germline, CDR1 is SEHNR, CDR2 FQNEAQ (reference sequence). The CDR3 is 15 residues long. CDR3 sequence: CASSGSGQGSYGYTF. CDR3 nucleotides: TGTGCCAGCAGCGGAAGTGGACAGGGGAGCTATGGCTACACCTTC.

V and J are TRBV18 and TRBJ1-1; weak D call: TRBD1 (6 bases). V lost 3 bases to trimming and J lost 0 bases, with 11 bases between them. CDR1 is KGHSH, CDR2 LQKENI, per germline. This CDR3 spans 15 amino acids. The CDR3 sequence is CASSPRDNMNTEAFF. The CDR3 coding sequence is TGTGCCAGCTCACCCAGGGACAACATGAACACTGAAGCTTTCTTT.

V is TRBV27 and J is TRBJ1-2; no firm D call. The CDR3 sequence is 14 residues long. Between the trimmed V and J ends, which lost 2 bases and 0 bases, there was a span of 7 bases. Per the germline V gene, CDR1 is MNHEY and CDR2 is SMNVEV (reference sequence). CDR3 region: CASSLTNTNYGYTF. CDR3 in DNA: TGTGCCAGCAGTTTAACCAATACTAACTATGGCTACACCTTC.

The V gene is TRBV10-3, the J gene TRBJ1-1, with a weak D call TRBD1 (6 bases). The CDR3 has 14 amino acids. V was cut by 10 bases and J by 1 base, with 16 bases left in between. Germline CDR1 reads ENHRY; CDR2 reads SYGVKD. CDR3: CASRETGGNTEAFF. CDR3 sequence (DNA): TGTGCCAGCCGAGAGACAGGTGGGAACACTGAAGCTTTCTTT.

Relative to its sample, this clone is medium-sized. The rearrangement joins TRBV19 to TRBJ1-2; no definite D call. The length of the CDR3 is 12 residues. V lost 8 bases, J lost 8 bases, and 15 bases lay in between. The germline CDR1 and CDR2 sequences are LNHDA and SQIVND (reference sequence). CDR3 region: CASQEDWRGYTF. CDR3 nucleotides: TGTGCCAGTCAGGAGGACTGGAGAGGCTACACCTTC.

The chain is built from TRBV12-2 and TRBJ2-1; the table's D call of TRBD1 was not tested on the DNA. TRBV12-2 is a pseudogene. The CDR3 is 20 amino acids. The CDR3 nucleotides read TGTGCAAGTCGCTTAGCGTGGTTTTTCCGGGACAGGGACCGCTACAATGAGCAGTTCTTC. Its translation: CASRLAWFFRDRDRYNEQFF.

The CDR3 region has the DNA TGTGCCAGTAGTCCTCGGGACAGGGGGCGGGATGAAAAACTGTTTTTT. Translated, it gives CASSPRDRGRDEKLFF. The chain employs TRBV19 and TRBJ1-4; 12 nucleotides agree with TRBD1. The ends lost 5 bases at V and 6 bases at J; junction bases unmatched: 7. Germline CDR1 reads LNHDA; CDR2 reads SQIVND (reference sequence). The CDR3 runs 16 residues.

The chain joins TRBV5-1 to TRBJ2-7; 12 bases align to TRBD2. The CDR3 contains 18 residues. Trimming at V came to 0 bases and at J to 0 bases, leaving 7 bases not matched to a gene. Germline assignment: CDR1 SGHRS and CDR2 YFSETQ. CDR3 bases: TGCGCCAGCAGCTTGGCTCGGACTAGCGGGATTAGCTCCTACGAGCAGTACTTC. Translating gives CASSLARTSGISSYEQYF. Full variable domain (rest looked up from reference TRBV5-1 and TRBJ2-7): KAGVTQTPRYLIKTRGQQVTLSCSPISGHRSVSWYQQTPGQGLQFLFEYFSETQRNKGNFPGRFSGRQFSNSRSEMNVSTLELGDSALYLCASSLARTSGISSYEQYFGPGTRLTVT.

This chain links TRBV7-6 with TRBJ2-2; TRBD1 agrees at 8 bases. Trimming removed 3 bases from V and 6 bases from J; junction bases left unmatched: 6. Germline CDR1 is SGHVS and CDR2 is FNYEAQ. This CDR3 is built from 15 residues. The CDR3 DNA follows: TGTGCCAGCAGCTTCCGGGACAGGCGATCCGGGGAGCTGTTTTTT. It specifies CASSFRDRRSGELFF.

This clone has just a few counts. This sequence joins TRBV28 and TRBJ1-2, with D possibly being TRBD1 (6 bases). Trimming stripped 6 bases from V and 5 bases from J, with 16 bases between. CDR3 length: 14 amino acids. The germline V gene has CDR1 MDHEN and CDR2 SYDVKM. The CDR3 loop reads CASRSLGGPYGYTF. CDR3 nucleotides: TGTGCCAGCAGGTCCCTGGGGGGGCCTTATGGCTACACCTTC.

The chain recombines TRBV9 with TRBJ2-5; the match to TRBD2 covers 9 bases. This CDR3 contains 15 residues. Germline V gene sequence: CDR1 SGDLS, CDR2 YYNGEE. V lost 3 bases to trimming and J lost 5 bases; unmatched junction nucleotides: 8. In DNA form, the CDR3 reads TGTGCCAGCAGCGAGTCCCTCGCGGGGGGGGAGACCCAGTACTTC. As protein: CASSESLAGGETQYF.

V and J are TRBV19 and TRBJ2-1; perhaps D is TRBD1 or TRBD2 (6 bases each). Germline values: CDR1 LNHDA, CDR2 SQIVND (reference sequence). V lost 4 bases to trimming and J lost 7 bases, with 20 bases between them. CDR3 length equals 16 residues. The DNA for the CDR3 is TGTGCCAGTAGTACCCGCCGGAGGGGGTGGAAAAATGAGCAGTTCTTC. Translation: CASSTRRRGWKNEQFF.

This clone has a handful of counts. The chain's CDR3 is CASSQGAQLNQPQHF. In DNA, the CDR3 is TGTGCCAGCAGCCAAGGGGCACAGCTCAATCAGCCCCAGCATTTT. The chain recombines TRBV4-2 with TRBJ1-5, with D hard to call. The CDR3 extends over 15 amino acids. V was pared by 1 base and J by 3 bases, with 10 bases between. Germline V gene data show CDR1 as LGHNA and CDR2 as YNFKEQ.

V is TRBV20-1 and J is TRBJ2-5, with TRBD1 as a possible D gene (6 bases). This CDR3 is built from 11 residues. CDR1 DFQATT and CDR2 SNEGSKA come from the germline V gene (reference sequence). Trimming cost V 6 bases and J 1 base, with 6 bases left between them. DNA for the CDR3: TGCAGTGCAGGGGGCCAAGAGACCCAGTACTTC. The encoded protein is CSAGGQETQYF.

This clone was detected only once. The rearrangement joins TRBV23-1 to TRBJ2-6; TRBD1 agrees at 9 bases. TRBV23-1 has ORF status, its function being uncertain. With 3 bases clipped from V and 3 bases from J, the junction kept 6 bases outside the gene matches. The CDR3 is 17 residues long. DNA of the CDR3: TGCGCCAGCAGTCAGGGGACAGGGAAACTTGGGGCCAACGTCCTGACTTTC. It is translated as CASSQGTGKLGANVLTF.

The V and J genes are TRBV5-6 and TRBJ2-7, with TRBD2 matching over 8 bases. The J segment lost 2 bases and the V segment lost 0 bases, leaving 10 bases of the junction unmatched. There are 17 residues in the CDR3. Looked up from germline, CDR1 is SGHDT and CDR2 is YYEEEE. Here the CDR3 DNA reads TGTGCCAGCAGCTTGGGGGGTTCGGGCGGGAGGACCTACGAGCAGTACTTC. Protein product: CASSLGGSGGRTYEQYF.

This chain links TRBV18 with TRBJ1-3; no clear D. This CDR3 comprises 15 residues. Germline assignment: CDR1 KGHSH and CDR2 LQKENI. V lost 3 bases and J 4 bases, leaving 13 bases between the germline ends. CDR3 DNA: TGTGCCAGCTCACCTCCCCAAGGGTACGGAAACACCATATATTTT. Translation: CASSPPQGYGNTIYF.

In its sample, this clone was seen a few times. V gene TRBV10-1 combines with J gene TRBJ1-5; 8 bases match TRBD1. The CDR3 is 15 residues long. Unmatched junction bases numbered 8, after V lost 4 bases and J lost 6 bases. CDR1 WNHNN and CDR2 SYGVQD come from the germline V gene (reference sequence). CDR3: CASSARGRQGQPQHF. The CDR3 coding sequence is TGCGCCAGCAGTGCCAGGGGGCGCCAGGGTCAGCCCCAGCATTTT.

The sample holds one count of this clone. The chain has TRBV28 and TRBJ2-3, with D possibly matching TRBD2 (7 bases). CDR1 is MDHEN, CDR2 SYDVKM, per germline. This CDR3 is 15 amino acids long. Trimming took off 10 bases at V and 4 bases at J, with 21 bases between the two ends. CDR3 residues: CATHRGGAVPDTQYF. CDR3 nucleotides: TGTGCCACACACCGAGGGGGGGCCGTCCCAGATACGCAGTATTTT.

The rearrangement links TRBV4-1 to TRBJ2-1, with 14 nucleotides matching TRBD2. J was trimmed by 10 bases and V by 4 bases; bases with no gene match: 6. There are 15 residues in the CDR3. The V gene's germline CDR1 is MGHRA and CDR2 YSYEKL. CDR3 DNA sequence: TGCGCCAGCAGCCCGGGACTAGCGGGAGTACGAGAGCAGTTCTTC. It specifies CASSPGLAGVREQFF.

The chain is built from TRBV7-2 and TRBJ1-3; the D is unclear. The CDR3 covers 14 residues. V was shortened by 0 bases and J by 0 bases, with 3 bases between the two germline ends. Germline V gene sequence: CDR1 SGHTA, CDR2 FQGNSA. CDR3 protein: CASSLAGSGNTIYF. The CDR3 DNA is TGTGCCAGCAGCTTAGCGGGCTCTGGAAACACCATATATTTT.

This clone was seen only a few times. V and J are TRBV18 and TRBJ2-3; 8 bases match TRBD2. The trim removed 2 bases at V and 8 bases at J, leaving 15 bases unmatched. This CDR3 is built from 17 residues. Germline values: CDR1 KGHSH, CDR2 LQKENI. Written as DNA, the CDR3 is TGTGCCAGCTCACCATCCCCCTCAGGAGCGGGAGCGGGTACGCAGTATTTT. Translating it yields CASSPSPSGAGAGTQYF.